This T cell receptor (beta chain) was recovered during a study of blood T cell repertoires in COVID-19. The data were produced by immunoSEQ multiplex PCR, yet TCRdb's version contains in-frame clones alone and is incomplete. The repertoire has about 160,000 clones, more than 60% of them found once; the top ten carry roughly 3.1%. The length of the CDR3 is 16 residues. Germline values: CDR1 SGHKS, CDR2 YYEKEE (reference sequence). Trimming pared 6 bases from V and 2 bases from J, leaving 18 bases between. This sequence originates from a man between 65 and 85 years old with acute or convalescent COVID-19. The sample was peripheral blood. V usage is TRBV5-5 and J usage is TRBJ1-5; D call uncertain. CDR3 protein: CASTPNLEGGNQPQHF. CDR3 coding DNA: TGTGCCAGCACCCCGAATCTGGAGGGAGGCAATCAGCCCCAGCATTTT.